Presented here are 30 T cell receptor beta chains from one specimen sequenced in a study of post-analysis software for immune sequencing data. No antigens are known for them. TCR beta cDNA libraries had unique molecular identifiers. Via MiXCR, TCRdb re-called the PCR reads, giving one row per CDR3 protein. The sample has about 460,000 distinct CDR3 sequences; around 40% are singletons. Findings and limits, study-wide: Relative to controls, patients had a few TRBV segments at higher frequency, with TRBV5-6, TRBV5-1 and TRBV20-1 among these.

The material sequenced was blood. These receptors were taken from a girl aged 5 to 17 with multiple sclerosis.

This clonotype was seen only a few times. This chain uses TRBV6-2 or TRBV6-3 with TRBJ2-5; 7 positions match TRBD1. Germline assignment: CDR1 MNHEY and CDR2 SVGEGT. V lost 4 bases to trimming and J lost 5 bases; unmatched junction nucleotides: 10. The CDR3 consists of 15 residues. The CDR3 here is CASSSTSTGSETQYF. In DNA, the CDR3 is TGTGCCAGCAGTTCGACGTCGACAGGGTCGGAGACCCAGTACTTC.

V and J are TRBV5-5 and TRBJ1-2, with D unclear. The V end lost 4 bases, the J end lost 7 bases, and 26 bases lay between the germline ends. Germline values: CDR1 SGHKS, CDR2 YYEKEE (reference sequence). The CDR3 runs 17 residues. CDR3 sequence reads: CASSLDLYAAVFGGYTF. The DNA for the CDR3 is TGTGCCAGCAGCCTGGATTTGTACGCCGCCGTGTTCGGTGGCTACACCTTC.

The V gene is TRBV7-9, the J gene TRBJ2-3, with D perhaps matching TRBD1 (6 bases). Germline V gives CDR1 SEHNR, CDR2 FQNEAQ (reference sequence). V was clipped by 4 bases and J by 3 bases, with 8 bases between them. This CDR3 is built from 13 residues. CDR3 in amino acids: CASSWTETDTQYF. DNA of the CDR3: TGTGCCAGCAGCTGGACAGAGACAGATACGCAGTATTTT.

In this sample, this clonotype turned up a few times. The chain links TRBV5-1 to TRBJ2-3, with 14 bases that match TRBD2. J was trimmed by 4 bases and V by 5 bases; bases with no gene match: 6. The CDR3 totals 16 residues. The germline V gene has CDR1 SGHRS and CDR2 YFSETQ. CDR3 nucleotide sequence: TGCGCCAGCAGATCCGGGACTAGCGGGAGCGCAGATACGCAGTATTTT. This encodes CASRSGTSGSADTQYF.

J is TRBJ2-7 and V is TRBV29-1, with D possibly TRBD1 on 6 matching bases. This CDR3 has 13 amino acids. The germline V gene encodes CDR1 SQVTM and CDR2 ANQGSEA. Between the trimmed V and J ends, which lost 2 bases and 3 bases, there was a span of 11 bases. The DNA for the CDR3 is TGCAGCGTTGAAACAGGGCTTAACTACGAGCAGTACTTC. Protein product: CSVETGLNYEQYF.

The CDR3 DNA sequence: TGTGCCAGCACCCGGGACGGCGGAGAGACCCAGTACTTC. Protein product: CASTRDGGETQYF. The V call is TRBV27, the J call TRBJ2-5; D is tentatively TRBD1 or TRBD2 (5 bases each). Germline loops: CDR1 MNHEY, CDR2 SMNVEV (reference sequence). V lost 7 bases and J 4 bases, leaving 13 bases between the germline ends. This CDR3 spans 13 amino acids.

The gene calls are TRBV2 and TRBJ1-5; 9 positions match TRBD1. The CDR3 has 18 residues. Germline CDR1 SNHLY, CDR2 FYNNEI. V was clipped by 7 bases and J by 3 bases; unmatched bases: 16. Here the CDR3 DNA reads TGTGCCAGCAATCCCGTATGGACAGGGGAAGGGCTCAATCAGCCCCAGCATTTT. Translating gives CASNPVWTGEGLNQPQHF.

The CDR3 nucleotides read TGCAGTGCTAAAAGGGGACTAGAATACAATGAGCAGTTCTTC. Its protein product is CSAKRGLEYNEQFF. The V and J genes are TRBV20-1 and TRBJ2-1; 8 bases are shared with TRBD2. Germline V CDR1 and CDR2: DFQATT, SNEGSKA (reference sequence). The ends lost 4 bases at V and 4 bases at J; junction bases unmatched: 6. The CDR3 length is 14 residues.

Remarks on this clonotype: One junction end disagrees with the germline gene, perhaps due to a read error. The V gene is TRBV11-2, the J gene TRBJ2-3; D may correspond to TRBD1 or TRBD2 (5 bases each). Germline V gene lookup returns CDR1 SGHAT and CDR2 FQNNGV. The CDR3 has 15 residues. The DNA of the CDR3 is TGTGCCAGTAGCTTCTTTGCGGCTAGCACAGGTACGCAGTATTTT. Translation gives CASSFFAASTGTQYF.

V gene TRBV20-1 combines with J gene TRBJ2-1; D may match TRBD1 or TRBD2 (5 bases each). The CDR3 is 16 amino acids. Germline CDR1 reads DFQATT; CDR2 reads SNEGSKA (reference sequence). V was shortened by 2 bases and J by 4 bases, with 18 bases between the two germline ends. This CDR3 is CSARPLGPAVYNEQFF. The CDR3 DNA reads as TGCAGTGCTAGACCATTGGGACCAGCGGTATACAATGAGCAGTTCTTC.

This rearrangement joins TRBV7-2 to TRBJ2-7, with D possibly TRBD2 on 5 matching bases. The germline V and J ends were trimmed by 5 bases and 3 bases, with 14 bases remaining between them. The CDR3 runs 14 residues. Germline V gene sequence: CDR1 SGHTA, CDR2 FQGNSA. CDR3 in DNA: TGTGCCAGCAGCCGGGCAGCGGAGTACTACGAGCAGTACTTC. It translates to CASSRAAEYYEQYF.

This rearrangement joins TRBV6-5 to TRBJ2-5; the match to TRBD2 covers 13 bases. CDR3 length equals 16 residues. Trimming removed 7 bases from V and 3 bases from J; junction bases left unmatched: 8. The germline gives CDR1 MNHEY, CDR2 SVGAGI. The DNA of the CDR3 is TGTGCCAGCACCCAACTAGCGGGAGGGCCGGAAGAGACCCAGTACTTC. As protein: CASTQLAGGPEETQYF.

The sample holds one count of this clonotype. The V gene is TRBV21-1, the J gene TRBJ2-1. TRBV21-1 is labeled a pseudogene. The CDR3 has 11 residues. The CDR3 coding sequence is TGTGCCAGCCTCCGAGACAATGAGCAGTTCTTC. This gives the protein CASLRDNEQFF.

This clonotype appeared a few times. The chain combines TRBV24-1 with TRBJ2-1, with 8 nucleotides matching TRBD1. Trimming at V came to 3 bases and at J to 2 bases, leaving 5 bases not matched to a gene. The CDR3 length is 16 residues. In germline, CDR1 is KGHDR, CDR2 SFDVKD. CDR3 residues: CATSDVGTGTYNEQFF. The CDR3 nucleotides read TGTGCCACCAGTGATGTCGGGACAGGTACCTACAATGAGCAGTTCTTC.

In this sample, this clonotype turned up many times. The chain couples TRBV12-3 or TRBV12-4 to TRBJ2-1; TRBD1 might be the D (6 bases). V was shortened by 5 bases and J by 4 bases, with 12 bases between the two germline ends. CDR3 length: 14 amino acids. The CDR3 region has the DNA TGTGCCAGCAGTACCGGGACACTGTACAATGAGCAGTTCTTC. Protein sequence: CASSTGTLYNEQFF.

The V gene is TRBV2, the J gene TRBJ2-1; D is perhaps TRBD2 (5 bases). The length of the CDR3 is 14 residues. Trimming pared 4 bases from V and 8 bases from J, leaving 15 bases between. CDR1 is SNHLY and CDR2 is FYNNEI in the germline V gene. CDR3: CASSGVGGGDEQFF. CDR3 sequence (DNA): TGTGCCAGCAGTGGGGTAGGCGGAGGCGATGAGCAGTTCTTC.

The chain links TRBV5-1 to TRBJ1-2; TRBD1 matches 7 bases. The ends lost 4 bases at V and 0 bases at J; junction bases unmatched: 3. Germline CDR1 SGHRS, CDR2 YFSETQ. The CDR3 contains 14 residues. CDR3 in DNA: TGCGCCAGCAGCGGGACAGACGCTAACTATGGCTACACCTTC. This codes for CASSGTDANYGYTF.

CDR3 loop: CSVLDVGTEAFF. CDR3 sequence (DNA): TGCAGCGTTCTAGACGTGGGCACTGAAGCTTTCTTT. The chain joins TRBV29-1 to TRBJ1-1, with no clear D. The ends were cut back, 5 bases at V and 4 bases at J, with 11 bases in the middle. Germline values: CDR1 SQVTM, CDR2 ANQGSEA. This CDR3 contains 12 residues.

This clonotype has only a few counts. This rearrangement joins TRBV29-1 to TRBJ1-1; 7 nucleotides agree with TRBD1. CDR3 length equals 14 residues. Germline trimming cut 5 bases from V and 4 bases from J; bases unmatched to any gene: 10. Looked up from germline, CDR1 is SQVTM and CDR2 is ANQGSEA. Here the CDR3 DNA reads TGCAGCGTTTTGACAGGGCCGGTGGGCACTGAAGCTTTCTTT. The encoded protein is CSVLTGPVGTEAFF.

This rearrangement joins TRBV5-1 to TRBJ2-2; tentatively, D is TRBD1 (6 bases). The germline gives CDR1 SGHRS, CDR2 YFSETQ. V gave up 4 bases and J gave up 8 bases, with 18 bases separating them. The CDR3 is 15 amino acids. Here the CDR3 DNA reads TGCGCCAGCAGCCTCGGGACACTCGACGCTGGGGAGCTGTTTTTT. This encodes CASSLGTLDAGELFF.

This chain joins TRBV20-1 and TRBJ2-3, with 16 bases lining up with TRBD2. V lost 6 bases, J lost 0 bases, and 12 bases stayed unmatched. The CDR3 totals 19 residues. Germline loops: CDR1 DFQATT, CDR2 SNEGSKA (reference sequence). In DNA form, the CDR3 reads TGCAGTGCCACCCCGGGACTAGCGGGAGGGTCCGTGAGCACAGATACGCAGTATTTT. Its protein product is CSATPGLAGGSVSTDTQYF.

This chain joins TRBV28 and TRBJ2-1; D gene ambiguous. This CDR3 spans 15 amino acids. Germline CDR1 MDHEN, CDR2 SYDVKM. V lost 2 bases to trimming and J lost 2 bases, with 10 bases between them. CDR3 residues: CASSLERNPYNEQFF. In DNA form, the CDR3 reads TGTGCCAGCAGTTTAGAAAGAAACCCCTACAATGAGCAGTTCTTC.

V gene TRBV7-2 combines with J gene TRBJ2-1; no clear D. The germline gives CDR1 SGHTA, CDR2 FQGNSA. Trimming left V 0 bases short and J 8 bases short, with 5 bases between. This CDR3 contains 12 residues. CDR3 region: CASSLATDEQFF. DNA for the CDR3: TGTGCCAGCAGCTTAGCGACGGATGAGCAGTTCTTC.

This clonotype was detected only once. The chain has TRBV25-1 and TRBJ2-7; possibly TRBD1 for D (5 bases). V was clipped by 3 bases and J by 3 bases, with 18 bases between them. Looked up from germline, CDR1 is MGHDK and CDR2 is SYGVNS. The CDR3 runs 16 residues. The CDR3 here is CASSDPQDGRDYEQYF. DNA for the CDR3: TGTGCCAGCAGTGACCCACAGGACGGACGCGACTACGAGCAGTACTTC.

V gene TRBV27 combines with J gene TRBJ2-5; 9 bases align to TRBD2. The V segment lost 5 bases and the J segment 3 bases; nucleotides outside the gene matches: 10. This CDR3 region has 16 residues. Germline V CDR1 and CDR2: MNHEY, SMNVEV (reference sequence). CDR3 region: CASSPRVAGVKETQYF. CDR3 nucleotide sequence: TGTGCCAGCAGTCCTCGTGTAGCGGGAGTTAAAGAGACCCAGTACTTC.

J is TRBJ2-1 and V is TRBV28; TRBD2 agrees at 8 bases. V lost 6 bases, J lost 8 bases, and 9 bases stayed unmatched. The CDR3 spans 14 residues. Germline values: CDR1 MDHEN, CDR2 SYDVKM. CDR3 DNA: TGTGCCAGCAGCCAGAGCGGGAGAGGGGATGAGCAGTTCTTC. Its translation: CASSQSGRGDEQFF.

This clonotype was seen only a few times. CDR3 residues: CASSLKRGTSTDTQYF. Written as DNA, the CDR3 is TGCGCCAGCAGCTTGAAGCGGGGAACTAGCACAGATACGCAGTATTTT. This chain links TRBV5-1 with TRBJ2-3, with TRBD2 identical over 7 bases. The germline V gene has CDR1 SGHRS and CDR2 YFSETQ. V was clipped by 1 base and J by 0 bases; unmatched bases: 5. CDR3 length: 16 residues.

Concerning this clonotype: A much larger clone is a single base away; this may be a read error. The V call is TRBV10-3, the J call TRBJ2-7; D is possibly TRBD1 (6 bases). V lost 10 bases and J lost 4, with 17 bases in between. This CDR3 spans 13 amino acids. Germline loops: CDR1 ENHRY, CDR2 SYGVKD. Here the CDR3 DNA reads TGTGCCACCAACAAGGCAGGGGCGTACGAGCAGTACTTC. It encodes CATNKAGAYEQYF.

The V gene is TRBV27, the J gene TRBJ2-7; 8 bases line up with TRBD2. The CDR3 totals 15 residues. Trimming cost V 2 bases and J 1 base; bases outside gene matches: 4. The germline gives CDR1 MNHEY, CDR2 SMNVEV (reference sequence). The CDR3, as DNA: TGTGCCAGCAGTTTACCGGGACTAGGGTCCTACGAGCAGTACTTC. The encoded protein is CASSLPGLGSYEQYF.

This chain links TRBV7-6 with TRBJ2-7; D perhaps matches TRBD2 (7 bases). V lost 4 bases and J lost 5, with 21 bases in between. The CDR3 sequence is 16 residues long. Germline loops: CDR1 SGHVS, CDR2 FNYEAQ. CDR3 protein: CASSSPSLGGAHEQYF. In DNA form, the CDR3 reads TGTGCCAGCAGCTCTCCATCTTTGGGGGGGGCTCACGAGCAGTACTTC. The entire variable domain, with the rest obtained from reference TRBV7-6 and TRBJ2-7, is as follows: GAGVSQSPRYKVTKRGQDVALRCDPISGHVSLYWYRQALGQGPEFLTYFNYEAQQDKSGLPNDRFSAERPEGSISTLTIQRTEQRDSAMYRCASSSPSLGGAHEQYFGPGTRLTVT.